The 25 T cell receptor beta chains presented below share a single source sample, sequenced in a study of T cells in Graves' hyperthyroidism and ophthalmopathy. Researchers took RNA transcripts and amplified the TCR beta CDR3 regions from them. HTBI primers were employed in a first-round RT-PCR of the TCR CDR3. TCRdb called the multiplex PCR reads again in MiXCR, with one record for every CDR3 protein. Of around 300,000 distinct CDR3 sequences in the sample, 13% are singletons; the top ten hold 6% to 8%. Sequencing input: blood. These receptors were collected from a woman aged 30 to 39 with Graves' hyperthyroidism that later progressed to Graves' ophthalmopathy.

This clonotype was observed many times. J is TRBJ2-1 and V is TRBV20-1; D remains unclear. The CDR3 is 15 residues long. V was trimmed by 0 bases and J by 5 bases, leaving 14 bases between them. Germline CDR1 reads DFQATT; CDR2 reads SNEGSKA (reference sequence). The CDR3 coding sequence is TGCAGTGCTAGAGATTTAGGGTCTGAACACAATGAGCAGTTCTTC. Protein product: CSARDLGSEHNEQFF.

Ten or more counts support this clonotype. The chain employs TRBV2 and TRBJ2-2; D possibly matches TRBD1 or TRBD2 (5 bases each). CDR1 and CDR2 from the germline V gene are SNHLY and FYNNEI. CDR3 length: 13 amino acids. V shed 1 base and J shed 5 bases, with 5 bases lying between them. The DNA for the CDR3 is TGTGCCAGCAGTGAAGGGGGGACCGGGGAGCTGTTTTTT. It yields the protein CASSEGGTGELFF.

Many counts were recorded for this clonotype. The V call is TRBV12-3 or TRBV12-4, the J call TRBJ1-2; D is uncertain. Trimming left V 2 bases short and J 0 bases short, with 4 bases between. The CDR3 length is 13 residues. The DNA for the CDR3 is TGTGCCAGCAGTTTACAAGCTAACTATGGCTACACCTTC. Amino acids: CASSLQANYGYTF.

This clonotype has ten or more counts. CDR3 coding DNA: TGTGCCAGCTCACGGGCGGGGGCAAGCACAGATACGCAGTATTTT. This sequence encodes CASSRAGASTDTQYF. V and J are TRBV18 and TRBJ2-3; maybe TRBD2 (7 bases). The CDR3 is 15 residues long. Germline values: CDR1 KGHSH, CDR2 LQKENI. V shed 4 bases and J shed 0 bases, with 11 bases lying between them. Full variable domain (remainder filled in from reference TRBV18 and TRBJ2-3): NAGVMQNPRHLVRRRGQEARLRCSPMKGHSHVYWYRQLPEEGLKFMVYLQKENIIDESGMPKERFSAEFPKEGPSILRIQQVVRGDSAAYFCASSRAGASTDTQYFGPGTRLTVL.

This clonotype was picked up many times. This chain links TRBV6-2 or TRBV6-3 with TRBJ2-3, with 7 bases lining up with TRBD2. Germline V gives CDR1 MNHEY, CDR2 SVGEGT. This CDR3 is 17 amino acids long. V was pared by 7 bases and J by 2 bases, with 15 bases of the junction left unmatched. CDR3 DNA sequence: TGTGCCAGCATCTACTTATCAGGGAGGGGAACCACAGATACGCAGTATTTT. As protein: CASIYLSGRGTTDTQYF.

In this sample, this clonotype turned up a few times. The chain couples TRBV6-2 or TRBV6-3 to TRBJ1-5, with D unresolved. The CDR3 runs 10 residues. From germline, CDR1 is MNHEY and CDR2 SVGEGT. Trimming shortened V by 8 bases and J by 11 bases, and 10 bases separated the two germline ends. For the CDR3, the DNA is TGTGCCAGCGGGGTTGGGTCCCAGCATTTT. Amino acids: CASGVGSQHF.

With respect to this clonotype: This sequence may be a read error, since a much larger clone differs from it by one base. The rearrangement joins TRBV28 to TRBJ1-5; tentatively, D is TRBD1 (5 bases). V lost 2 bases and J 4 bases, leaving 9 bases between the germline ends. Germline V gene data show CDR1 as MDHEN and CDR2 as SYDVKM. CDR3 length: 14 residues. CDR3: CASSLLQENQPQHF. The CDR3 DNA is TGTGCCAGCAGTTTACTACAGGAGAATCAGCCCCAGCATTTT.

This sequence joins TRBV10-1 and TRBJ2-2; 10 positions agree with TRBD2. This CDR3 spans 20 amino acids. The germline V gene has CDR1 WNHNN and CDR2 SYGVQD (reference sequence). Unmatched junction bases numbered 19, after V lost 9 bases and J lost 0 bases. CDR3 sequence reads: CAREYSSGSGRGANTGELFF. CDR3 sequence (DNA): TGCGCCAGAGAGTATTCTAGCGGGAGTGGCAGAGGCGCGAACACCGGGGAGCTGTTTTTT.

The chain uses TRBV12-3 or TRBV12-4 and TRBJ1-5; D uncertain. The CDR3 consists of 13 residues. The V gene lost 2 bases and the J gene lost 4 bases, with 6 bases spanning the gap. CDR3 region: CASSLNGNQPQHF. DNA for the CDR3: TGTGCCAGCAGTTTAAACGGGAATCAGCCCCAGCATTTT.

V usage is TRBV10-3 and J usage is TRBJ2-2; D call uncertain. From germline, CDR1 is ENHRY and CDR2 SYGVKD. This CDR3 is 13 amino acids long. V dropped 7 bases and J dropped 6 bases, with 12 bases sitting between them. The CDR3 nucleotides read TGTGCCATCACACCCGGAATCGCCGGGGAGCTGTTTTTT. Its translation is CAITPGIAGELFF.

Concerning this clonotype itself: This could be a read error, since a much larger clone is one nucleotide away. V is TRBV6-2 or TRBV6-3 and J is TRBJ2-1, with 7 bases aligning to TRBD2. The CDR3 totals 15 residues. Germline lookup yields CDR1 MNHEY and CDR2 SVGEGT. CDR3 residues: CAGSYGGSNGNEQFF. The CDR3 nucleotides are TGTGCCGGCAGTTACGGCGGGAGTAATGGCAATGAGCAGTTCTTC.

The sample holds many counts of this clonotype. This sequence joins TRBV7-8 and TRBJ2-2, with TRBD2 matching over 13 bases. The trim removed 3 bases at V and 4 bases at J, leaving 2 bases unmatched. There are 16 residues in the CDR3. Germline assignment: CDR1 SGHVS and CDR2 FQNEAQ. CDR3 in DNA: TGTGCCAGCAGCTTCGGACTAGCGGGAGTCACCGGGGAGCTGTTTTTT. This gives the protein CASSFGLAGVTGELFF.

This clonotype was detected only a few times. The chain recombines TRBV29-1 with TRBJ2-7; no definite D call. V was shortened by 4 bases and J by 1 base, with 8 bases between the two germline ends. Germline V gene sequence: CDR1 SQVTM, CDR2 ANQGSEA. The CDR3 contains 12 residues. The CDR3 nucleotides are TGCAGCGTTGTATCCGTTTCCTACGAGCAGTACTTC. Protein sequence: CSVVSVSYEQYF.

This clonotype has ten or more counts. This sequence joins TRBV27 and TRBJ2-3, with 13 bases that match TRBD2. The CDR3 extends over 15 amino acids. With V trimmed by 6 bases and J by 2 bases, 2 bases remained unmatched. Looked up from germline, CDR1 is MNHEY and CDR2 is SMNVEV (reference sequence). CDR3 protein: CASRGLAGDTDTQYF. Written as DNA, the CDR3 is TGTGCCAGCAGAGGACTAGCGGGGGACACAGATACGCAGTATTTT.

Only one count was recorded for this clonotype. This rearrangement joins TRBV7-2 to TRBJ2-7, with 7 positions matching TRBD2. This CDR3 has 16 residues. Germline lookup yields CDR1 SGHTA and CDR2 FQGNSA. J lost 2 bases, V lost 1 base, and 8 bases had no gene match. The CDR3 here is CASSLVVVGGAYEQYF. CDR3 bases: TGTGCCAGCAGCTTAGTGGTGGTTGGGGGGGCCTACGAGCAGTACTTC.

This clonotype showed up many times. The chain recombines TRBV27 with TRBJ1-1; TRBD1 might be the D (5 bases). This CDR3 comprises 14 residues. Germline V gene data show CDR1 as MNHEY and CDR2 as SMNVEV (reference sequence). V gave up 6 bases and J gave up 5 bases, with 16 bases separating them. This CDR3 reads CASSLPGGGTEAFF. Written as DNA, the CDR3 is TGTGCCAGCAGCCTTCCCGGGGGTGGTACTGAAGCTTTCTTT.

This clonotype came up a few times. The chain joins TRBV28 to TRBJ1-6; no definite D call. CDR1 and CDR2 from the germline V gene are MDHEN and SYDVKM. CDR3 size: 13 residues. Trimming took off 7 bases at V and 7 bases at J, with 11 bases between the two ends. The CDR3 loop is CASTLARNSPLHF. The CDR3 nucleotides read TGTGCCAGCACTTTGGCCAGGAATTCACCCCTCCACTTT.

In this sample, this clonotype turned up many times. V usage is TRBV24-1 and J usage is TRBJ1-1; D is perhaps TRBD1 (6 bases). Per the germline V gene, CDR1 is KGHDR and CDR2 is SFDVKD. This CDR3 is 15 amino acids long. V was clipped by 9 bases and J by 5 bases, with 21 bases between them. CDR3 nucleotides: TGTGCCACCCCGCACTGGGACCCGAGGGGGACTGAAGCTTTCTTT. Translation: CATPHWDPRGTEAFF.

This clonotype was seen many times. This sequence joins TRBV7-9 and TRBJ2-3; TRBD1 might be the D (5 bases). CDR3 length: 17 amino acids. Germline V lookup: CDR1 SEHNR, CDR2 FQNEAQ (reference sequence). Trimming removed 0 bases at V and 5 bases at J, with 18 bases between. The CDR3 nucleotides are TGTGCCAGCAGCTTAGCGAGGTCAGGGATCGATGAAGATACGCAGTATTTT. Its translation: CASSLARSGIDEDTQYF.

In DNA, the CDR3 is TGTGCCAGTAGTATCGGGACTAGCGGGTTTCAAGAGACCCAGTACTTC. It specifies CASSIGTSGFQETQYF. V gene TRBV19 combines with J gene TRBJ2-5; 12 bases fit TRBD2. The CDR3 spans 16 residues. The germline V gene encodes CDR1 LNHDA and CDR2 SQIVND (reference sequence). V lost 3 bases, J lost 2 bases, and 4 bases stayed unmatched. Filled out from reference TRBV19 and TRBJ2-5, the complete variable domain reads DGGITQSPKYLFRKEGQNVTLSCEQNLNHDAMYWYRQDPGQGLRLIYYSQIVNDFQKGDIAEGYSVSREKKESFPLTVTSAQKNPTAFYLCASSIGTSGFQETQYFGPGTRLLVL.

This clonotype was seen more than once but under ten times. The chain employs TRBV7-9 and TRBJ1-2; TRBD1 might be the D (6 bases). This CDR3 contains 12 residues. Germline V gene data show CDR1 as SEHNR and CDR2 as FQNEAQ (reference sequence). V was trimmed by 4 bases and J by 6 bases, leaving 9 bases between them. In nucleotides, the CDR3 is TGTGCCAGCAGCTGGACAGAAAATGGCTACACCTTC. The encoded protein is CASSWTENGYTF.

This clonotype was observed at least ten times. This rearrangement joins TRBV7-9 to TRBJ2-1; the D call may be TRBD1 or TRBD2 (5 bases each). The V end lost 5 bases, the J end lost 6 bases, and 23 bases lay between the germline ends. The CDR3 covers 17 residues. Germline V gene data show CDR1 as SEHNR and CDR2 as FQNEAQ (reference sequence). In DNA form, the CDR3 reads TGTGCCAGCAGCCCAACAGCAGGAGAGGGACGTCGCAATGAGCAGTTCTTC. This translates into CASSPTAGEGRRNEQFF.

This clonotype was seen repeatedly, ten times or more. The chain is built from TRBV6-1 and TRBJ2-7, with 8 bases identical to TRBD1. The ends lost 7 bases at V and 3 bases at J; junction bases unmatched: 8. The CDR3 contains 14 residues. Germline V CDR1 and CDR2: MNHNS, SASEGT. The CDR3 spells CASNPGTGNYEQYF. CDR3 nucleotide sequence: TGTGCCAGCAACCCCGGGACAGGCAACTACGAGCAGTACTTC.

In this sample, this clonotype turned up many times. The chain recombines TRBV30 with TRBJ1-5; D might be TRBD1 (5 bases). CDR3 length: 19 amino acids. V lost 1 base, J lost 0 bases, and 22 bases lay in between. Germline-derived CDR1 and CDR2 are GTSNPN and SVGIG (reference sequence). CDR3 DNA: TGTGCCTGGAGTGACCGAAGAGGGCATGGGGCGCTTAGCAATCAGCCCCAGCATTTT. Amino acids: CAWSDRRGHGALSNQPQHF.

This clonotype appeared many times. The chain is built from TRBV20-1 and TRBJ2-7, with D perhaps matching TRBD1 or TRBD2 (5 bases each). CDR1 DFQATT and CDR2 SNEGSKA come from the germline V gene (reference sequence). This CDR3 region has 13 residues. Trimming pared 4 bases from V and 6 bases from J, leaving 16 bases between. The CDR3 sequence: CSAKRDPRSEQYF. The CDR3 DNA reads TGCAGTGCTAAAAGGGACCCCCGGAGCGAGCAGTACTTC.